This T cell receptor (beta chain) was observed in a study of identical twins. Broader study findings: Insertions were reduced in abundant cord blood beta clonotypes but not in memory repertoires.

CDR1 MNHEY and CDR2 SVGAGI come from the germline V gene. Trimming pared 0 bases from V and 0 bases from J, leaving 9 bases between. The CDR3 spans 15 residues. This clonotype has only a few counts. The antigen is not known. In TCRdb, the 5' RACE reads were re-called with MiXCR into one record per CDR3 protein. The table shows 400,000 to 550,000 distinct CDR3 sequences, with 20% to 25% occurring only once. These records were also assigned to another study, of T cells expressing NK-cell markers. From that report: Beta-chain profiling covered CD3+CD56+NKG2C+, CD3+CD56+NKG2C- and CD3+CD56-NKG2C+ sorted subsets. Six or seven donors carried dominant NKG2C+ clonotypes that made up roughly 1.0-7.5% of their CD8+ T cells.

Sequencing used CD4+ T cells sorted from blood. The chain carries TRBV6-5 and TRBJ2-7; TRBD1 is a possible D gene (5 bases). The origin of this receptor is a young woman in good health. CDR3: CASSYSQGSSYEQYF. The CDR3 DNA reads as TGTGCCAGCAGTTACTCCCAGGGAAGCTCCTACGAGCAGTACTTC.